This TCR beta chain emerged from a study of early T cells in non-severe SARS-CoV-2 infection. Study information: Bulk RNA isolated from unsorted whole blood underwent sequencing; chains were not paired. Findings of the study overall: Reliance on VDJdb matching favored anti-spike CD8 responses; private and CD4 specificities were missed.

Individual cDNA molecules were tagged with unique molecular identifiers. TCRdb independently ran MiXCR on the 5' RACE reads; one entry per CDR3 protein. Of about 110,000 distinct CDR3 sequences listed, about 12% are singletons. Concerning this clonotype: What it recognizes is unknown.

The CDR3 runs to 18 residues. The V gene end was trimmed by 6 bases and the J gene end by 1 base; junction bases not matched to a gene: 11. Sequenced input: whole blood. The V and J genes are TRBV12-3 or TRBV12-4 and TRBJ2-7; TRBD2 matches at 14 bases. The TCR originated in an adult who was a healthcare worker with PCR-confirmed SARS-CoV-2 infection or an uninfected control (not recorded which). The CDR3 sequence: CASRLFPGLAGESYEQYF. CDR3 nucleotide sequence: TGTGCCAGCAGACTATTTCCGGGACTAGCGGGAGAGTCCTACGAGCAGTACTTC.